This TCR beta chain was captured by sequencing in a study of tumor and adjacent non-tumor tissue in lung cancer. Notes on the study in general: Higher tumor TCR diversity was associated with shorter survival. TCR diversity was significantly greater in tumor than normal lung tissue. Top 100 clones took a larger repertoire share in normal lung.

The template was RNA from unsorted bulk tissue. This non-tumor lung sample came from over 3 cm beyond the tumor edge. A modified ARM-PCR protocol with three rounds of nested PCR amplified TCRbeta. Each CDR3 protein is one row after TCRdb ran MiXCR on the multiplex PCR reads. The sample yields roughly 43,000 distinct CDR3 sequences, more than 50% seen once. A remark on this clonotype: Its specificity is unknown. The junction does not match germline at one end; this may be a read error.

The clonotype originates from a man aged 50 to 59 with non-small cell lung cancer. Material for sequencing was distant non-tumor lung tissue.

CDR3 nucleotide sequence: TGCGCCAGCAGCCAAGGTAAGACAGGGGCGAACTATGGCCACACCTTC. Translation: CASSQGKTGANYGHTF. The chain uses TRBV4-1 and TRBJ1-2, with 8 bases identical to TRBD1. The CDR3 is made up of 16 amino acids. CDR1 and CDR2 (germline): MGHRA, YSYEKL.